Shown below are 32 T cell receptor beta chains from a single sample sequenced in a study of blood T cell repertoires in COVID-19. The method was immunoSEQ multiplex PCR; TCRdb's version includes in-frame clones alone and lacks a portion of them. The table lists roughly 380,000 clones, about 89% of them singletons, with around 1.5% in the top ten. The sample consisted of peripheral blood. These TCRs come from a woman between 40 and 50 years old with COVID-19, enrolled during active disease.

J is TRBJ1-2 and V is TRBV6-5; 8 bases are a match to TRBD1. Germline trimming cut 5 bases from V and 8 bases from J; bases unmatched to any gene: 7. CDR3 size: 13 residues. CDR1 is MNHEY and CDR2 is SVGAGI in the germline V gene. The CDR3 spells CASSITTGEGYTF. DNA for the CDR3: TGTGCCAGCAGTATAACGACAGGGGAGGGCTACACCTTC.

The chain couples TRBV4-1 to TRBJ2-5, with a tentative D call TRBD2 (6 bases). The germline gives CDR1 MGHRA, CDR2 YSYEKL. Trimming took off 2 bases at V and 2 bases at J, with 18 bases between the two ends. This CDR3 contains 17 residues. The CDR3: CASSQIFREVRQETQYF. The CDR3 coding sequence is TGCGCCAGCAGCCAAATTTTCAGGGAGGTACGGCAAGAGACCCAGTACTTC.

V usage is TRBV28 and J usage is TRBJ1-2; no clear D. Germline lookup yields CDR1 MDHEN and CDR2 SYDVKM. This CDR3 region has 15 residues. Trimming took off 3 bases at V and 4 bases at J, with 15 bases between the two ends. DNA for the CDR3: TGTGCCAGCAGTTTTTCATGGCAAGAGGGCTATGGCTACACCTTC. It yields the protein CASSFSWQEGYGYTF.

The chain uses TRBV7-2 and TRBJ2-1; D not certain. The CDR3 is made up of 15 amino acids. The V gene lost 4 bases and the J gene lost 0 bases, with 10 bases spanning the gap. Germline CDR1 reads SGHTA; CDR2 reads FQGNSA. The CDR3: CASSSQTTSYNEQFF. CDR3 nucleotide sequence: TGTGCCAGCAGCTCCCAGACAACCTCCTACAATGAGCAGTTCTTC.

The rearrangement uses TRBV6-1 and TRBJ1-1; a possible D gene is TRBD1 (6 bases). Looked up from germline, CDR1 is MNHNS and CDR2 is SASEGT. The CDR3 is made up of 18 amino acids. Trimming left V 3 bases short and J 6 bases short, with 26 bases between. The CDR3 DNA is TGTGCCAGCAGTGAGAATTCGCGGGGGGCCGCTACCGGGGCTGAAGCTTTCTTT. This translates into CASSENSRGAATGAEAFF.

V and J are TRBV30 and TRBJ2-3; perhaps TRBD2 as D (5 bases). Trimming removed 1 base at V and 0 bases at J, with 5 bases between. The CDR3 has 13 residues. The V gene's germline CDR1 is GTSNPN and CDR2 SVGIG (reference sequence). The CDR3 region is CAWSAGSTDTQYF. The CDR3 nucleotides read TGTGCCTGGAGTGCGGGGAGCACAGATACGCAGTATTTT.

The DNA of the CDR3 is TGCGCCAGCGGACAGCAGAACACCGGGGAGCTGTTTTTT. Its translation: CASGQQNTGELFF. V is TRBV5-1 and J is TRBJ2-2, with D perhaps TRBD1 (6 bases). The germline V and J ends were trimmed by 7 bases and 1 base, with 8 bases remaining between them. Germline V gives CDR1 SGHRS, CDR2 YFSETQ. The CDR3 contains 13 residues.

The chain carries TRBV5-4 and TRBJ1-2; 7 bases match TRBD1. The CDR3 is 15 amino acids. Germline V gene sequence: CDR1 SGHNT, CDR2 YYREEE (reference sequence). The V segment lost 1 base and the J segment 1 base; nucleotides outside the gene matches: 4. Here the CDR3 DNA reads TGTGCCAGCAGCTTGCAAGACAGGGTTAACTATGGCTACACCTTC. This translates into CASSLQDRVNYGYTF.

The J gene is TRBJ2-3, the V gene TRBV18; 7 nucleotides agree with TRBD2. The CDR3 extends over 17 amino acids. The V gene end was trimmed by 2 bases and the J gene end by 0 bases; junction bases not matched to a gene: 8. Germline CDR1 and CDR2: KGHSH and LQKENI. In DNA form, the CDR3 reads TGTGCCAGCTCACCAGAGTCTAGCGGTCGTAGCACAGATACGCAGTATTTT. It specifies CASSPESSGRSTDTQYF.

V is TRBV6-1 and J is TRBJ1-3, with D hard to call. Trimming stripped 1 base from V and 4 bases from J, with 17 bases between. The CDR3 runs 17 residues. Germline-derived CDR1 and CDR2 are MNHNS and SASEGT. The CDR3 DNA is TGTGCCAGCAGTGAAGGGCCGGGTACCTCTTTCGGAAACACCATATATTTT. It yields the protein CASSEGPGTSFGNTIYF.

The chain is built from TRBV5-1 and TRBJ2-7, with D possibly being TRBD1 (6 bases). CDR1 and CDR2 from the germline V gene are SGHRS and YFSETQ. The CDR3 has 12 amino acids. Trimming removed 3 bases at V and 5 bases at J, with 9 bases between. The CDR3 coding sequence is TGCGCCAGCAGCTCCACAGGGAACGAGCAGTACTTC. Translated, it gives CASSSTGNEQYF.

The chain combines TRBV6-2 or TRBV6-3 with TRBJ2-7, with 7 bases identical to TRBD1. Germline-derived CDR1 and CDR2 are MNHEY and SVGEGT. V lost 4 bases and J lost 6; bases outside the gene matches: 9. This CDR3 contains 14 residues. CDR3 DNA: TGTGCCAGCAGTTTTCCGGGACAGAGCCGCGAGCAGTACTTC. Amino acid sequence: CASSFPGQSREQYF.

The chain joins TRBV7-3 to TRBJ2-3; 11 bases map to TRBD2. The CDR3 is 18 amino acids. CDR1 is SGHTA, CDR2 FQGTGA, per germline. J gave up 6 bases and V 4 bases, and 15 bases lay outside the gene matches. CDR3 loop: CASSYKSSSGGLKDTQYF. In DNA form, the CDR3 reads TGTGCCAGCAGCTACAAAAGCTCTAGCGGGGGGTTGAAGGATACGCAGTATTTT.

The chain couples TRBV18 to TRBJ1-1; 8 bases map to TRBD1. Trimming took 3 bases from V and 1 from J; bases not matched to a gene: 10. CDR1 KGHSH and CDR2 LQKENI come from the germline V gene. This CDR3 spans 17 amino acids. This CDR3 is CASSPYQNRGANTEAFF. The CDR3 DNA is TGTGCCAGCTCACCCTATCAAAACAGGGGGGCGAACACTGAAGCTTTCTTT.

V usage is TRBV7-9 and J usage is TRBJ2-4; the match to TRBD1 covers 7 bases. The CDR3 is 14 residues long. CDR1 is SEHNR, CDR2 FQNEAQ, per germline (reference sequence). V was pared by 4 bases and J by 7 bases, with 7 bases of the junction left unmatched. CDR3 residues: CASSSDSQGNIQYF. The CDR3 bases are TGTGCCAGCAGCTCCGACTCACAGGGGAACATTCAGTACTTC.

The chain joins TRBV6-2 or TRBV6-3 to TRBJ1-4; D is ambiguous. The CDR3 sequence is 15 residues long. Germline CDR1 and CDR2: MNHEY and SVGEGT. Deletions cut 6 bases from V and 2 bases from J, with 13 bases between. The CDR3 protein is CASSTTIETNEKLFF. CDR3 in DNA: TGTGCCAGCAGCACGACAATAGAGACTAATGAAAAACTGTTTTTT.

The chain carries TRBV9 and TRBJ2-1, with 8 bases fitting TRBD2. This CDR3 is built from 17 residues. V shed 0 bases and J 8 bases; nucleotides not matched to a gene: 13. Germline V CDR1 and CDR2: SGDLS, YYNGEE. CDR3 sequence: CASSVVPSGPPVHEQFF. The CDR3 DNA reads as TGTGCCAGCAGCGTAGTGCCTAGCGGGCCGCCCGTTCATGAGCAGTTCTTC. The full variable domain, its missing parts supplied by reference TRBV9 and TRBJ2-1, is DSGVTQTPKHLITATGQRVTLRCSPRSGDLSVYWYQQSLDQGLQFLIQYYNGEERAKGNILERFSAQQFPDLHSELNLSSLELGDSALYFCASSVVPSGPPVHEQFFGPGTRLTVL.

This chain uses TRBV6-5 with TRBJ1-3; D not certain. Germline assignment: CDR1 MNHEY and CDR2 SVGAGI. The CDR3 totals 11 residues. The V end was cut by 6 bases, the J end by 7 bases, with 7 bases between. CDR3 nucleotide sequence: TGTGCCAGCAGAAACGGGAACACCATATATTTT. Encoded protein: CASRNGNTIYF.

This clone was observed a single time. The rearrangement uses TRBV23-1 and TRBJ1-5; 9 bases agree with TRBD1. TRBV23-1 is assigned to the ORF class and has an uncertain function. The CDR3 runs 19 residues. V was pared by 0 bases and J by 2 bases, with 11 bases of the junction left unmatched. Here the CDR3 reads CASSQSPGQGAGGNQPQHF. CDR3 sequence (DNA): TGCGCCAGCAGTCAATCCCCGGGACAGGGAGCCGGAGGCAATCAGCCCCAGCATTTT.

This clone was recorded at least ten times. The chain carries TRBV30 and TRBJ2-1; 10 nucleotides agree with TRBD2. Per the germline V gene, CDR1 is GTSNPN and CDR2 is SVGIG (reference sequence). CDR3 length: 16 amino acids. After removal of 0 bases from V and 10 bases from J, the junction contained 12 bases not matched to a gene. The CDR3 DNA reads as TGTGCCTGGAGTGTCGGAGCAGCGGGAGGGCTAGGGGAGCAGTTCTTC. Protein product: CAWSVGAAGGLGEQFF.

The rearrangement joins TRBV6-5 to TRBJ2-4; D possibly corresponds to TRBD2 (6 bases). Trimming removed 5 bases at V and 3 bases at J, with 14 bases between. There are 15 residues in the CDR3. In germline, CDR1 is MNHEY, CDR2 SVGAGI. CDR3 in DNA: TGTGCCAGCAGTCCAGCACCCGGGGGCAAAAACATTCAGTACTTC. Translation gives CASSPAPGGKNIQYF.

The chain uses TRBV7-8 and TRBJ2-6, with a weak D call TRBD2 (6 bases). The CDR3 consists of 17 residues. The V end was cut by 0 bases, the J end by 4 bases, with 13 bases between. Germline values: CDR1 SGHVS, CDR2 FQNEAQ. CDR3 protein: CASSLAASVRGANVLTF. In DNA form, the CDR3 reads TGTGCCAGCAGCTTAGCGGCTAGCGTTCGGGGGGCCAACGTCCTGACTTTC.

This chain links TRBV15 with TRBJ1-3; D remains unclear. V was clipped by 3 bases and J by 2 bases, with 14 bases between them. Germline CDR1 and CDR2: LNHNV and YYDKDF (reference sequence). The CDR3 spans 16 residues. The CDR3 bases are TGTGCCACCAGCAGGGAGGGTGTAGTGGCTGGAAACACCATATATTTT. This codes for CATSREGVVAGNTIYF.

The sample holds one count of this clone. V is TRBV29-1 and J is TRBJ1-2; no definite D call. The CDR3 contains 13 residues. Trimming removed 3 bases at V and 6 bases at J, with 14 bases between. The germline V gene encodes CDR1 SQVTM and CDR2 ANQGSEA. For the CDR3, the DNA is TGCAGCGTTGACCTGACGGGTAGGAATGGCTACACCTTC. It codes for CSVDLTGRNGYTF. The whole variable domain, filled in from reference TRBV29-1 and TRBJ1-2, reads SAVISQKPSRDICQRGTSLTIQCQVDSQVTMMFWYRQQPGQSLTLIATANQGSEATYESGFVIDKFPISRPNLTFSTLTVSNMSPEDSSIYLCSVDLTGRNGYTFGSGTRLTVV.

The rearrangement joins TRBV23-1 to TRBJ1-2; TRBD1 agrees at 8 bases. TRBV23-1 qualifies as an ORF whose function is uncertain. V lost 3 bases, J lost 3 bases, and 6 bases stayed unmatched. The CDR3 sequence is 15 residues long. The CDR3 sequence: CASSHRDRWDYGYTF. CDR3 nucleotide sequence: TGCGCCAGCAGTCACCGGGACAGGTGGGACTATGGCTACACCTTC.

The gene calls are TRBV6-5 and TRBJ2-3; 11 bases are shared with TRBD1. Trimming at V came to 3 bases and at J to 5 bases, leaving 4 bases not matched to a gene. The CDR3 spans 15 residues. Germline V gives CDR1 MNHEY, CDR2 SVGAGI. The CDR3 DNA follows: TGTGCCAGCAGTTATGGGACAGGGGGACAAGATACGCAGTATTTT. Protein: CASSYGTGGQDTQYF.

V usage is TRBV7-9 and J usage is TRBJ1-4; no reliable D call. There are 14 residues in the CDR3. Between the trimmed V and J ends, which lost 5 bases and 8 bases, there was a span of 15 bases. Germline CDR1 is SEHNR and CDR2 is FQNEAQ (reference sequence). CDR3 nucleotides: TGTGCCAGCAGCGCCATGCTGGGGAGGGAAAAACTGTTTTTT. Its translation: CASSAMLGREKLFF.

The J gene is TRBJ1-1, the V gene TRBV7-9; the match to TRBD1 covers 8 bases. V lost 5 bases and J lost 11; bases outside the gene matches: 10. The CDR3 is made up of 13 amino acids. The germline CDR1 and CDR2 sequences are SEHNR and FQNEAQ (reference sequence). CDR3 region: CASSPGDRWKAFF. The CDR3 nucleotides are TGTGCCAGCAGCCCAGGGGACAGGTGGAAGGCTTTCTTT. Filled out from reference TRBV7-9 and TRBJ1-1, the complete variable domain reads DTGVSQNPRHKITKRGQNVTFRCDPISEHNRLYWYRQTLGQGPEFLTYFQNEAQLEKSRLLSDRFSAERPKGSFSTLEIQRTEQGDSAMYLCASSPGDRWKAFFGQGTRLTVV.

The V and J genes are TRBV4-3 and TRBJ1-2; D unclear. CDR1 is LGHNA and CDR2 is YSLEER in the germline V gene. With 1 base removed from V and 2 bases from J, the gap between germline ends came to 11 bases. CDR3 length: 15 residues. The CDR3 region is CASSQASGINYGYTF. The CDR3 DNA reads TGCGCCAGCAGCCAAGCTTCGGGGATCAACTATGGCTACACCTTC.

The V gene is TRBV10-3, the J gene TRBJ1-2; TRBD1 is a possible D gene (5 bases). Looked up from germline, CDR1 is ENHRY and CDR2 is SYGVKD. V shed 4 bases and J shed 7 bases, with 16 bases lying between them. The CDR3 loop spans 14 amino acids. CDR3 region: CAISGGLTGGGYTF. CDR3 DNA sequence: TGTGCCATCAGTGGGGGACTTACTGGAGGTGGCTACACCTTC.

This clone was found a few times. The chain uses TRBV19 and TRBJ1-5; D gene uncertain. V was shortened by 3 bases and J by 4 bases, with 13 bases between the two germline ends. CDR1 and CDR2 (germline): LNHDA, SQIVND (reference sequence). The CDR3 contains 15 residues. CDR3 bases: TGTGCCAGTAGTATTTTAATGCGGGGTAATCAGCCCCAGCATTTT. It codes for CASSILMRGNQPQHF.

V usage is TRBV6-5 and J usage is TRBJ1-1, with D hard to call. Germline V CDR1 and CDR2: MNHEY, SVGAGI. Trimming cost V 8 bases and J 4 bases, with 11 bases left between them. This CDR3 has 12 amino acids. CDR3 in amino acids: CASFNYGTEAFF. The CDR3 nucleotides are TGTGCCAGCTTCAACTATGGCACTGAAGCTTTCTTT.